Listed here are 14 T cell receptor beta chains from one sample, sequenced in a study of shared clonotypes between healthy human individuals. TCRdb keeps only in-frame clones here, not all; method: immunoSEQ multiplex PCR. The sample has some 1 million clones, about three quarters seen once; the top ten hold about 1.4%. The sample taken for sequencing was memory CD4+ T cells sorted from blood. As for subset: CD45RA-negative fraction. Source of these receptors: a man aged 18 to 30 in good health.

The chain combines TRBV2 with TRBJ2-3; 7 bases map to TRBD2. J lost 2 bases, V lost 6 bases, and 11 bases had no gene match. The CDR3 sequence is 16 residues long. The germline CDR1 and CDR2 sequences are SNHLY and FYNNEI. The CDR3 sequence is CASSSLSSGTTDTQYF. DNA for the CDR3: TGTGCCAGCAGCTCCCTTAGCAGCGGGACCACAGATACGCAGTATTTT. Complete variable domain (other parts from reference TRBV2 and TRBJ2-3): EPEVTQTPSHQVTQMGQEVILRCVPISNHLYFYWYRQILGQKVEFLVSFYNNEISEKSEIFDDQFSVERPDGSNFTLKIRSTKLEDSAMYFCASSSLSSGTTDTQYFGPGTRLTVL.

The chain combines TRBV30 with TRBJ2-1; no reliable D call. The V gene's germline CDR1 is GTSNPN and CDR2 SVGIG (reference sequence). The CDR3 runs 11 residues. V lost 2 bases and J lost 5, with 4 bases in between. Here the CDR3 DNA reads TGTGCCTGGAGTAACCACAATGAGCAGTTCTTC. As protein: CAWSNHNEQFF.

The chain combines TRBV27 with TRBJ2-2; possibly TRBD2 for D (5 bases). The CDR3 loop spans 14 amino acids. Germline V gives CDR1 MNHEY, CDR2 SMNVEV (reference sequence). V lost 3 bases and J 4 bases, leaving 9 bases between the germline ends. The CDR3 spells CASSFGIFTGELFF. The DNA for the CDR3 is TGTGCCAGCAGTTTCGGGATCTTCACCGGGGAGCTGTTTTTT.

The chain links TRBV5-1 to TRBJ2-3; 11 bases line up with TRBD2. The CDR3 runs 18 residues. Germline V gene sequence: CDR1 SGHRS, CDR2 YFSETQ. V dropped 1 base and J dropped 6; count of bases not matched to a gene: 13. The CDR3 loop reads CASSLQGLAVFIGDTQYF. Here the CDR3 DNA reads TGCGCCAGCAGCTTGCAGGGACTAGCGGTTTTCATAGGGGATACGCAGTATTTT.

CDR3 loop: CASSLRGGVGSYEQYF. The DNA for the CDR3 is TGTGCCAGCAGCTTACGAGGGGGTGTGGGGTCCTACGAGCAGTACTTC. The gene calls are TRBV7-2 and TRBJ2-7; possible D gene TRBD1, 6 bases. CDR3 length: 16 amino acids. Trimming pared 2 bases from V and 1 base from J, leaving 15 bases between. CDR1 is SGHTA, CDR2 FQGNSA, per germline.

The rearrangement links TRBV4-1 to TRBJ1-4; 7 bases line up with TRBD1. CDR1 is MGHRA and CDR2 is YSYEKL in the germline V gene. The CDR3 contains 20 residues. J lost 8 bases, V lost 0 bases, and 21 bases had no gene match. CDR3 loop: CASSQDWGSAPQGTREKLFF. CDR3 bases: TGCGCCAGCAGCCAAGATTGGGGTTCAGCACCACAGGGGACCCGGGAAAAACTGTTTTTT.

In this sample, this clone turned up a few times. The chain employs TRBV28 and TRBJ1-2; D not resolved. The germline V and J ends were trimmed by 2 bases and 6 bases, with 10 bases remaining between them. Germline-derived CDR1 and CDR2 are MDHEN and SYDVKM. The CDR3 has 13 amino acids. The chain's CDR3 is CASSLVSSDGYTF. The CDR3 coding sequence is TGTGCCAGCAGTTTAGTGTCCTCTGATGGCTACACCTTC.

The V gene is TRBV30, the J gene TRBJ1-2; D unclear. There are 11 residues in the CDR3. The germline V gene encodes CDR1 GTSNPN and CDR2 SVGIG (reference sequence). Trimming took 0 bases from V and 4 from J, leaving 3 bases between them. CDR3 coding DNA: TGTGCCTGGAGTGTCGTCTATGGCTACACCTTC. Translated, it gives CAWSVVYGYTF.

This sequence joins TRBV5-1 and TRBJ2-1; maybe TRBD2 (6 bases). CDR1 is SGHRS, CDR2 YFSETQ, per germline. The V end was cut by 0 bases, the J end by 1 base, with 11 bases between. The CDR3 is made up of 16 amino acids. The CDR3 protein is CASSLVAGRSYNEQFF. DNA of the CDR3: TGCGCCAGCAGCTTGGTGGCGGGGCGGTCCTACAATGAGCAGTTCTTC.

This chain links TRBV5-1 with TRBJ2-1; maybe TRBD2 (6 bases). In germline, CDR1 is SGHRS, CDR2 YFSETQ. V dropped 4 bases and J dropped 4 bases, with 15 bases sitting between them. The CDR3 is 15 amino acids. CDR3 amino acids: CASSLEGQPYNEQFF. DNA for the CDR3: TGCGCCAGCAGCCTGGAGGGTCAACCTTACAATGAGCAGTTCTTC.

The CDR3 DNA sequence: TGTGCCACCAGCAGAGAGAGGGGGAATCAGCCCCAGCATTTT. It codes for CATSRERGNQPQHF. The chain combines TRBV15 with TRBJ1-5; D is possibly TRBD1 (6 bases). This CDR3 contains 14 residues. Germline V lookup: CDR1 LNHNV, CDR2 YYDKDF (reference sequence). Trimming took off 0 bases at V and 4 bases at J, with 7 bases between the two ends.

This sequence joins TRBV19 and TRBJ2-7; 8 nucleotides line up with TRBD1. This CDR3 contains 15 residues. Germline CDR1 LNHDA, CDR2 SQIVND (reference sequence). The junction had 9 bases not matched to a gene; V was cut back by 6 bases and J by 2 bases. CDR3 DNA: TGTGCCAGTAGGCTCTCTAGGACAGGGCCCTACGAGCAGTACTTC. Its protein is CASRLSRTGPYEQYF.

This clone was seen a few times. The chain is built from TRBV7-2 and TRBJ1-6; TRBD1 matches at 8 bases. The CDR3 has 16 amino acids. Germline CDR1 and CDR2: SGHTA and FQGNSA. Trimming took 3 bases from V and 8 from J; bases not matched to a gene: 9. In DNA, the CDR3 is TGTGCCAGCAGCTTGACGACGACAGGGGTAGATTCACCCCTCCACTTT. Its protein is CASSLTTTGVDSPLHF.

This chain's CDR3 is CASSYDMNTEAFF. The CDR3 DNA follows: TGTGCCAGCAGCTACGACATGAACACTGAAGCTTTCTTT. The chain combines TRBV14 with TRBJ1-1, with D unclear. V dropped 5 bases and J dropped 0 bases, with 7 bases sitting between them. The CDR3 loop spans 13 amino acids. The V gene's germline CDR1 is SGHDN and CDR2 FVKESK. Full variable domain (remainder filled in from reference TRBV14 and TRBJ1-1): EAGVTQFPSHSVIEKGQTVTLRCDPISGHDNLYWYRRVMGKEIKFLLHFVKESKQDESGMPNNRFLAERTGGTYSTLKVQPAELEDSGVYFCASSYDMNTEAFFGQGTRLTVV.